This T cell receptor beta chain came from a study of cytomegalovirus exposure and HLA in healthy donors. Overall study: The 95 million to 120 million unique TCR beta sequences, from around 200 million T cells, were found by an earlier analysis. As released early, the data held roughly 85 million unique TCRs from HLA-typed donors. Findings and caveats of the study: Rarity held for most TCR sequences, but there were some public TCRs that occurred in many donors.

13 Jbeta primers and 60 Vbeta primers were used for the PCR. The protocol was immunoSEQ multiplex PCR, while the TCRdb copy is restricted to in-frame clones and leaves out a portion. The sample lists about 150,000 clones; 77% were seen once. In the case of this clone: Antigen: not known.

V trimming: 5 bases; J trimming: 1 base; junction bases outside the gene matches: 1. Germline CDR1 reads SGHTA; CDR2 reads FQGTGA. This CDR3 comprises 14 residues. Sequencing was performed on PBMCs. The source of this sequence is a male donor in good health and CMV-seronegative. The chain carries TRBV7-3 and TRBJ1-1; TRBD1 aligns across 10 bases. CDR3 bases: TGTGCCAGCAGCAGGACAGGGGGGAACACTGAAGCTTTCTTT. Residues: CASSRTGGNTEAFF.